This T cell receptor beta chain was observed in a study of cytomegalovirus exposure and HLA in healthy donors (dated by TCRdb to 2015 to 2018). For the wider study: An earlier analysis of approximately 550 of the donors reported 250 to 300 Gb of sequence data and some 120 million unique TCR beta sequences from 150 million to 200 million T cells. About 300 gigabases of sequencing data and 75 million to 85 million unique TCR sequences made up an early release that covered around 640 HLA-typed donors. Of the roughly 410 genotyped donors, roughly 80% were placed in the genetic ancestry cluster associated with self-reported Caucasian donors. The study aimed to test whether signatures of past pathogen exposure could be identified by cataloging public T cell receptors. The study profiled the T cell repertoires of 550 to 700 subjects by immunosequencing and related them to cytomegalovirus serostatus. Besides the first cohort of 666 subjects, a separate validation cohort made up of about 120 different subjects was used. To predict cytomegalovirus infection status, the study combined high-throughput TCR immunosequencing, statistical association of individual TCRs with disease status, and machine learning. In a later analysis, previously published TCR beta repertoires from several hundred donors were re-analyzed and high-resolution HLA genotyping was added so that TCR occurrence patterns could be studied. In the later analysis, no new phenotypic data were used to find candidate immune exposures; instead, reliance was placed on TCR beta sequences and their occurrence across donors. An earlier analysis of several hundred of the donors used high-throughput TCR beta sequencing to judge whether each TCR beta V gene segment behaved as functional or pseudogenic. Donor age, sex, ethnicity and CMV serostatus were collected together with the repertoire data. In a later genetic analysis, genome-wide SNP genotypes for about three fifths of the 666 donors were used, and that subset was treated as a discovery cohort. Every discovery cohort repertoire had been produced on one sequencing platform. HLA typing covered class I and class II loci at four-digit resolution. Typing coverage differed by locus: A, B, C, DRB1 and DQB1 were typed in about 620-630 donors, DQA1 in 522, DPA1 in around 600, and DPB1 in around 440. About five DR-DQ haplotypes were handled as single units for association and clustering because linkage in the cohort was strong. Across roughly 420 genotyped donors of the cohort, an average of roughly 250,000 unique TCR beta nucleotide sequences per donor were sequenced, and approximately 19% of those sequences were non-productive. Overall study outcomes, separate from this receptor: CMV serostatus was the only immune exposure information available for the cohort. About 15 rarely observed V segments, including chromosome 9 orphons, were excluded from the earlier analysis of a few hundred of the donors because counts were too low. The 87-base-pair reads could not distinguish some IMGT-functional V segments, including TRBV6-2 and TRBV6-3, so those segments were excluded. Several of the top co-occurrence clusters appeared to be linked to parvovirus B19, influenza, CMV and Epstein-Barr virus, according to a later analysis. In vitro tests confirmed that a few of the cytomegalovirus-associated TCR beta chains recognize cytomegalovirus antigens. Because some donors lacked HLA typing at each locus, the association tests relied only on the typed subset. Correlated functional status among segregating V segments might reflect linkage disequilibrium, but an unknown experimental factor could not be ruled out. A further reported finding was that TCR beta sequences accurately predicted the HLA-A and HLA-B alleles for most subjects in the first cohort. When HLA alleles, especially DR and DQ, strongly co-occurred, TCR associations were difficult to assign to individual alleles. The presence/absence analyses assumed that sequencing depth was roughly uniform across donors, and that assumption may not be true. The classifier was reported to diagnose cytomegalovirus status with high specificity and sensitivity in both the original cohort and the validation cohort. In a later genetic analysis, a missense DCLRE1C variant was associated with V-gene and J-gene trimming of TCR beta chains, and the association was replicated in an independent cohort. At a false discovery rate of 0.05, a later analysis linked 15,000 to 20,000 TCR beta sequences to specific HLA alleles. Most TCR sequences were seen in very few donors, while some public TCRs were found in many individuals. In this cohort, only TCR beta chains were sequenced, and detectable features were limited by the absence of alpha or paired-chain data. In an earlier analysis of some 550 of the donors, most TCR beta V segments were observed in productive rearrangements about 90% or about 30% of the time, broadly matching IMGT annotations. According to a later analysis, TCR association rates differed among HLA loci, with DRB1 alleles showing the most associated TCRs and HLA-C alleles showing the fewest. A later analysis found that HLA-associated TCR beta chains were more clonally expanded and had lower generation probabilities than equally common non-associated chains. Compared with the approximately 710-donor mean, donors in an Asian-associated ancestry cluster had fewer N-insertions in productive TCRs, according to a later genetic analysis. According to the authors, the approach could potentially be generalized to other disease states and immunological phenotypes. A total of 150 to 200 TCR beta chains were listed by the study as associated with cytomegalovirus. Most CMV-associated TCR beta chains appeared to be HLA-restricted in a later analysis, and the HLA associations seemed to be driven largely by CMV exposure. A cluster of highly shared sequence variants was judged likely to be a technical artifact of the sequencing pipeline.

CDR1 GTSNPN and CDR2 SVGIG were looked up in the germline V gene (reference sequence). At the junction V is shortened by 3 bases and J by 6 bases, with 6 bases in between. The CDR3 sequence holds 11 residues, the cysteine and phenylalanine included. Solely the CDR3 DNA is kept, with 33 bases framed from the first base. Comment on this clone: There is no known antigen for this receptor. No quality values exist for individual bases; no much larger clone is one base distant.

In total, about 650 healthy bone marrow donors made up the cohort. At the time of sampling, every cohort member was nominally healthy, though immune exposures that went unrecorded were likely present. The donor tested CMV seropositive, placing the donor among the 289 seropositive members of the cohort. Every donor gave a peripheral blood sample, and the peripheral blood mononuclear cells from that sample were used for TCR beta sequencing. The Qiagen DNeasy Blood Extraction Kit was used to extract genomic DNA from the blood cell samples. Library preparation used the immunoSEQ multiplex PCR assay. For the multiplex PCR, a mixture combining 60 forward primers for TCR Vbeta segments and 13 reverse primers for TCR Jbeta segments was used. Amplification of the CDR3 region of rearranged TCR beta genes was performed with a multiplex PCR assay on genomic DNA. Amplified TCR beta libraries were sequenced as 87-base-pair reads on the Illumina HiSeq System. The published analysis was carried out like this. Across the 670 or so repertoires, a later analysis counted approximately 83 million unique TCR beta chains, 9.5 million to 12 million of which were shared by at least two donors. To remove PCR and sequencing errors, raw reads were error-corrected and collapsed into unique sequences using a nearest-neighbor algorithm that merged closely related sequences. To assign V, D and J gene segments, CDR3 sequences were aligned to IMGT reference sequences. For a sequence to be retained, a match of at least six nucleotides to both a V gene segment and a J gene segment was required. Rearrangements were classified as productive when the CDR3 lacked stop codons and remained in frame with V and J, and all other rearrangements were classified as non-productive. Following IMGT convention, CDR3 was defined as the stretch from the second conserved V-encoded cysteine to the conserved J-encoded phenylalanine. The earlier analysis of about 590 of the donors excluded sequences that lacked an unambiguous match to a single V gene segment. An earlier analysis of 587 of the donors classified V segments as functional when productive rearrangements were above 56.7% and as segregating when the standard deviation between donors was above 5%. A statistical classification framework was built to diagnose cytomegalovirus status from the catalog of TCR beta chain sequences. In a later analysis, V and J genes were assigned by comparing TCR nucleotide sequences against IMGT/GENE-DB human TR gene sequences. A later analysis assigned CDR3 sequences and most-parsimonious VDJ recombination scenarios with the TCRdist pipeline. A later analysis defined each TCR beta chain by its CDR3 amino acid sequence plus V-gene family, and excluded reads lacking a unique V-gene family. A later analysis removed 550 to 700 highly shared, low-generation-probability nucleotide sequences to deal with suspected cross-contamination and a sequencing artifact. In a later analysis, a clonal expansion index was calculated for each public chain from normalized within-repertoire ranks of inferred template counts. A later analysis computed generation probabilities with a VDJ recombination model fitted to out-of-frame rearrangements, and checked the results against IGoR. Hypergeometric tests were used in a later analysis to score TCR-TCR, TCR-HLA and TCR-CMV co-occurrence, with a repertoire-size bias correction applied to the TCR pairs. False discovery rates were estimated in a later analysis by permuting HLA or CMV assignments 20 times. In a later analysis, co-occurring TCRs were grouped using DBSCAN, with TCRdist sequence similarity added in when clustering inside HLA-allele-positive subsets. Co-occurrence clustering excluded repertoires with fewer than 30,000 or more than 120,000 public chains, plus five with anomalous nucleotide sharing. TCRdb obtained this table from immuneACCESS and retained in-frame rearrangements with V and J assigned. These tables miss some clones; where compared with another copy, unresolved V genes account for less than half of the shortfall, and the remainder is unexplained. V, J and clone size are taken as reported in that table, and D and trimming were inferred from the DNA itself. This sample holds roughly 190,000 clones; roughly 86% were observed only once. Around 3.6% of the sample is in the top ten clones.

Rearrangement joined TRBV30 to TRBJ2-1, with the D gene not confidently named. The sequenced sample was PBMCs. This clonotype was sampled from a man aged 35 to 55 in good health and CMV-seropositive. The base sequence is TGTGCCTGGAGCAGTCCCAATGAGCAGTTCTTC. It is translated as CAWSSPNEQFF.